These 27 T cell receptor beta chains were sequenced from one sample in a study of T cells in Graves' hyperthyroidism and ophthalmopathy (dated 2019 in TCRdb). The library was produced with multiplex PCR. The sequencing machine was an Illumina HiSeq 2000. TCR beta CDR3 regions were amplified from RNA transcripts. For the first round of RT-PCR on the TCR CDR3, the HTBI primer set was used together with the Qiagen OneStep RT-PCR kit. TCRdb handled the public reads itself, with Q25 trimming in fastp and clone calling in MiXCR, and kept productive beta chains. Rows with a matching CDR3 protein are joined into one entry that keeps the most common DNA and genes. This sample is represented by about 380,000 distinct CDR3 sequences; approximately 13% of them were singletons. In total, the top ten clones hold 9.5% to 11% of the sample. Sequenced: blood. The receptor source for this set is a woman in her fifties or sixties with Graves' hyperthyroidism.

This clonotype was counted only a few times. The CDR3 DNA follows: TGTGCCAGCAGCTTGGGCACAGGGTACGGAACTAATGAAAAACTGTTTTTT. It yields the protein CASSLGTGYGTNEKLFF. The J gene is TRBJ1-4, the V gene TRBV5-6; weak D call: TRBD1 (6 bases). The germline gives CDR1 SGHDT, CDR2 YYEEEE. V gave up 0 bases and J gave up 1 base, with 13 bases separating them. CDR3 length equals 17 residues.

This clonotype came up a few times. This sequence joins TRBV10-3 and TRBJ2-5, with 9 bases matching TRBD2. The junction had 16 bases not matched to a gene; V was cut back by 10 bases and J by 4 bases. The CDR3 consists of 16 residues. Germline V gene sequence: CDR1 ENHRY, CDR2 SYGVKD. CDR3 residues: CATQPGLAGSIETQYF. The CDR3, as DNA: TGTGCCACCCAACCCGGGCTAGCGGGATCGATAGAGACCCAGTACTTC.

This clonotype was seen ten or more times. The V and J genes are TRBV7-3 and TRBJ2-7, with D maybe TRBD2 (7 bases). CDR1 is SGHTA and CDR2 is FQGTGA in the germline V gene. Trimming cost V 5 bases and J 2 bases, with 16 bases left between them. CDR3 length: 15 amino acids. The CDR3 reads CASSHREGPPYEQYF. Written as DNA, the CDR3 is TGTGCCAGCAGCCACAGGGAGGGGCCGCCCTACGAGCAGTACTTC.

This clonotype was counted many times. The chain is built from TRBV7-2 and TRBJ2-1, with TRBD2 matching 13 bases. V lost 5 bases, J lost 6 bases, and 16 bases stayed unmatched. Germline-derived CDR1 and CDR2 are SGHTA and FQGNSA. This CDR3 has 19 amino acids. CDR3 residues: CASSARTSGSRSAVNEQFF. DNA of the CDR3: TGTGCCAGCAGCGCAAGGACTAGCGGGAGCCGGTCCGCCGTCAATGAGCAGTTCTTC.

This clonotype was found a few times. The chain couples TRBV30 to TRBJ2-1, with 12 bases identical to TRBD2. Germline V gene lookup returns CDR1 GTSNPN and CDR2 SVGIG (reference sequence). V gave up 0 bases and J gave up 9 bases; unmatched junction bases: 6. This CDR3 region has 15 residues. The CDR3 DNA reads TGTGCCTGGAGTGTACTCTGGGGACTAGCGGGTGAGCAGTTCTTC. Its translation is CAWSVLWGLAGEQFF.

The gene calls are TRBV7-3 and TRBJ2-3; tentative D call: TRBD1 (6 bases). V was clipped by 6 bases and J by 1 base, with 8 bases between them. Germline assignment: CDR1 SGHTA and CDR2 FQGTGA. The CDR3 totals 13 residues. The CDR3: CASRAGGTDTQYF. The CDR3 DNA reads TGTGCCAGCAGGGCAGGGGGCACAGATACGCAGTATTTT. Using reference TRBV7-3 and TRBJ2-3 for the parts outside the CDR3, the full variable domain is GAGVSQTPSNKVTEKGKYVELRCDPISGHTALYWYRQSLGQGPEFLIYFQGTGAADDSGLPNDRFFAVRPEGSVSTLKIQRTERGDSAVYLCASRAGGTDTQYFGPGTRLTVL.

This clonotype was counted at least ten times. Written as DNA, the CDR3 is TGTGCCAGCTCACCAAGGGCGAACGGGGCCAATGAGCAGTTCTTC. The encoded protein is CASSPRANGANEQFF. The chain uses TRBV18 and TRBJ2-1; D possibly matches TRBD1 or TRBD2 (5 bases each). The CDR3 sequence is 15 residues long. Germline CDR1 and CDR2: KGHSH and LQKENI. V lost 2 bases to trimming and J lost 6 bases, with 14 bases between them. Full variable domain (rest looked up from reference TRBV18 and TRBJ2-1): NAGVMQNPRHLVRRRGQEARLRCSPMKGHSHVYWYRQLPEEGLKFMVYLQKENIIDESGMPKERFSAEFPKEGPSILRIQQVVRGDSAAYFCASSPRANGANEQFFGPGTRLTVL.

This clonotype was recorded a few times. A much larger clonotype is one base distant, so this may be a read error. The V and J genes are TRBV6-5 and TRBJ1-1, with TRBD1 as a possible D gene (5 bases). This CDR3 comprises 18 residues. Looked up from germline, CDR1 is MNHEY and CDR2 is SVGAGI. V lost 2 bases and J 3 bases, leaving 22 bases between the germline ends. Written as DNA, the CDR3 is TGTGCCAGCAGTTACACAGTAGGGGCAGGGTCGAGGTACACTGAAGCTTTCTTT. It is translated as CASSYTVGAGSRYTEAFF.

In this sample, this clonotype turned up many times. The chain joins TRBV3-1 to TRBJ2-1; tentatively, D is TRBD1 or TRBD2 (5 bases each). Germline V lookup: CDR1 LGHDT, CDR2 YNNKEL (reference sequence). The CDR3 has 15 residues. V lost 4 bases, J lost 12 bases, and 22 bases lay in between. The CDR3 DNA sequence: TGTGCCAGCAGCCCTACCGCCGGGACCCCTGCTGGGCAGTTCTTC. It codes for CASSPTAGTPAGQFF.

The rearrangement uses TRBV5-1 and TRBJ1-1, with a possible D match to TRBD1 (6 bases). This CDR3 is 16 amino acids long. Germline CDR1 and CDR2: SGHRS and YFSETQ. V gave up 4 bases and J gave up 2 bases, with 18 bases separating them. CDR3 amino acids: CASSGGEDPINTEAFF. CDR3 nucleotide sequence: TGCGCCAGCAGCGGGGGCGAGGATCCTATTAACACTGAAGCTTTCTTT.

This clonotype was recorded a few times. The gene calls are TRBV7-9 and TRBJ2-2; 9 nucleotides line up with TRBD1. The CDR3 has 16 amino acids. CDR1 and CDR2 from the germline V gene are SEHNR and FQNEAQ (reference sequence). The J segment lost 1 base and the V segment lost 5 bases, leaving 5 bases of the junction unmatched. The CDR3: CASSPTTGGNTGELFF. The CDR3 DNA reads TGTGCCAGCAGCCCAACGACAGGGGGGAACACCGGGGAGCTGTTTTTT.

In this sample, this clonotype turned up a few times. The gene calls are TRBV20-1 and TRBJ1-1; D remains ambiguous. The CDR3 has 15 amino acids. V was trimmed by 0 bases and J by 4 bases, leaving 15 bases between them. The germline gives CDR1 DFQATT, CDR2 SNEGSKA (reference sequence). Here the CDR3 DNA reads TGCAGTGCTAGAGATAACAATCGTGGGATCACTGAAGCTTTCTTT. Translated, it gives CSARDNNRGITEAFF.

This sequence joins TRBV7-8 and TRBJ2-7; D call uncertain. This CDR3 contains 13 residues. The germline gives CDR1 SGHVS, CDR2 FQNEAQ. V was clipped by 1 base and J by 5 bases, with 9 bases between them. The CDR3 protein is CASSLVALDEQYF. CDR3 nucleotides: TGTGCCAGCAGCTTAGTGGCGCTCGACGAGCAGTACTTC. Variable domain in full (rest from reference TRBV7-8 and TRBJ2-7): GAGVSQSPRYKVAKRGQDVALRCDPISGHVSLFWYQQALGQGPEFLTYFQNEAQLDKSGLPSDRFFAERPEGSVSTLKIQRTQQEDSAVYLCASSLVALDEQYFGPGTRLTVT.

In its sample, this clonotype was seen a few times. The rearrangement uses TRBV7-9 and TRBJ1-2; D possibly corresponds to TRBD1 (5 bases). V lost 5 bases and J lost 4, with 17 bases in between. This CDR3 contains 15 residues. The germline V gene has CDR1 SEHNR and CDR2 FQNEAQ (reference sequence). The CDR3 is CASSPGTGSGYGYTF. The CDR3 region has the DNA TGTGCCAGCAGCCCCGGGACTGGGTCTGGCTATGGCTACACCTTC.

This clonotype was seen many times. J is TRBJ2-4 and V is TRBV6-5; 7 nucleotides match TRBD1. This CDR3 region has 14 residues. The V gene end was trimmed by 0 bases and the J gene end by 8 bases; junction bases not matched to a gene: 4. Germline V gene sequence: CDR1 MNHEY, CDR2 SVGAGI. The CDR3 loop reads CASSYSGQVDIQYF. In DNA, the CDR3 is TGTGCCAGCAGTTACTCAGGACAGGTCGACATTCAGTACTTC.

This CDR3 is CASSSLTSGRSLKQQETQYF. CDR3 sequence (DNA): TGTGCCAGCAGTTCCTTGACTAGCGGGAGGTCCCTAAAACAGCAAGAGACCCAGTACTTC. The chain links TRBV6-2 or TRBV6-3 to TRBJ2-5; 13 bases map to TRBD2. The V gene's germline CDR1 is MNHEY and CDR2 SVGEGT. The V gene end was trimmed by 4 bases and the J gene end by 2 bases; junction bases not matched to a gene: 16. This CDR3 is built from 20 residues.

The gene calls are TRBV20-1 and TRBJ2-2; tentatively, D is TRBD1 or TRBD2 (5 bases each). Germline-derived CDR1 and CDR2 are DFQATT and SNEGSKA (reference sequence). The CDR3 covers 13 residues. V was clipped by 6 bases and J by 1 base, with 9 bases between them. The CDR3 DNA sequence: TGCAGTGCCGGGACCAAGAACACCGGGGAGCTGTTTTTT. This translates into CSAGTKNTGELFF.

This clonotype was observed at least ten times. V usage is TRBV28 and J usage is TRBJ2-7, with 12 bases lining up with TRBD2. J lost 4 bases, V lost 5 bases, and 3 bases had no gene match. The CDR3 extends over 14 amino acids. CDR1 is MDHEN, CDR2 SYDVKM, per germline. CDR3 nucleotide sequence: TGTGCCAGCAGTCCTAGCGGGAGGGGGTACGAGCAGTACTTC. Translated: CASSPSGRGYEQYF. The full variable domain, rest sourced from reference TRBV28 and TRBJ2-7, is DVKVTQSSRYLVKRTGEKVFLECVQDMDHENMFWYRQDPGLGLRLIYFSYDVKMKEKGDIPEGYSVSREKKERFSLILESASTNQTSMYLCASSPSGRGYEQYFGPGTRLTVT.

V and J are TRBV7-9 and TRBJ2-4; tentative D call: TRBD1 (6 bases). Germline V CDR1 and CDR2: SEHNR, FQNEAQ (reference sequence). V was clipped by 5 bases and J by 3 bases, with 14 bases between them. The length of the CDR3 is 15 residues. In nucleotides, the CDR3 is TGTGCCAGCAGCCCAGACAGGTTCGTCAAAAACATTCAGTACTTC. Translated: CASSPDRFVKNIQYF. The full variable domain, with the rest looked up from reference TRBV7-9 and TRBJ2-4, is DTGVSQNPRHKITKRGQNVTFRCDPISEHNRLYWYRQTLGQGPEFLTYFQNEAQLEKSRLLSDRFSAERPKGSFSTLEIQRTEQGDSAMYLCASSPDRFVKNIQYFGAGTRLSVL.

This clonotype was detected many times. This chain joins TRBV7-2 and TRBJ1-4; D is uncertain. This CDR3 is 14 amino acids long. The germline V gene encodes CDR1 SGHTA and CDR2 FQGNSA. V was pared by 5 bases and J by 5 bases, with 12 bases between. The CDR3 protein is CASSPDVLNEKLFF. Here the CDR3 DNA reads TGTGCCAGCAGCCCAGACGTCTTGAATGAAAAACTGTTTTTT.

This clonotype was detected only a few times. CDR3 nucleotides: TGCGCCAGCAGCTTGTTTAGTGGGAGTGAGACCCAGTACTTC. It yields the protein CASSLFSGSETQYF. The chain couples TRBV5-1 to TRBJ2-5; perhaps TRBD2 as D (5 bases). Germline V gene data show CDR1 as SGHRS and CDR2 as YFSETQ. The CDR3 sequence is 14 residues long. V shed 1 base and J shed 5 bases, with 12 bases lying between them.

The chain recombines TRBV28 with TRBJ1-1, with TRBD1 as a possible D gene (6 bases). Trimming stripped 2 bases from V and 2 bases from J, with 18 bases between. Germline CDR1 MDHEN, CDR2 SYDVKM. The CDR3 extends over 17 amino acids. The CDR3 region is CASSLGGTTLRNTEAFF. For the CDR3, the DNA is TGTGCCAGCAGTTTAGGGGGCACTACGCTAAGAAACACTGAAGCTTTCTTT.

This chain uses TRBV6-1 with TRBJ2-7; 13 bases agree with TRBD2. Germline loops: CDR1 MNHNS, CDR2 SASEGT. CDR3 length equals 15 residues. V lost 3 bases, J lost 6 bases, and 5 bases stayed unmatched. The CDR3 region has the DNA TGTGCCAGCAGTGAGGTTACTAGCGGGAGGGCCGAGCAGTACTTC. This translates into CASSEVTSGRAEQYF.

The table lists this clonotype with many counts. The V gene is TRBV18, the J gene TRBJ1-1; D remains unclear. Trimming stripped 1 base from V and 3 bases from J, with 12 bases between. The CDR3 totals 15 residues. Germline V gene data show CDR1 as KGHSH and CDR2 as LQKENI. The CDR3 region is CASSPRRALDTEAFF. CDR3 bases: TGTGCCAGCTCACCACGGAGGGCGCTGGACACTGAAGCTTTCTTT.

The DNA of the CDR3 is TGTGCCAGCAGTTCACCGGGACAGATCAATGAGCAGTTCTTC. The encoded protein is CASSSPGQINEQFF. The V gene is TRBV12-3 or TRBV12-4, the J gene TRBJ2-1; 7 bases are shared with TRBD1. The CDR3 totals 14 residues. V lost 4 bases and J lost 6; bases outside the gene matches: 6.

The genes are TRBV20-1 and TRBJ2-7; 15 nucleotides agree with TRBD2. Looked up from germline, CDR1 is DFQATT and CDR2 is SNEGSKA (reference sequence). Losses at the gene ends were 5 bases for V and 5 bases for J; bases not matched to a gene: 16. This CDR3 is 18 amino acids long. CDR3 loop: CSALTQMGLAGGFDEQYF. CDR3 in DNA: TGCAGTGCTCTGACTCAAATGGGACTAGCGGGAGGCTTCGACGAGCAGTACTTC.

This clonotype came up many times. The V call is TRBV18, the J call TRBJ2-2; D remains ambiguous. Trimming removed 1 base from V and 1 base from J, with 7 bases in between. This CDR3 has 15 residues. Per germline, CDR1 KGHSH and CDR2 LQKENI. CDR3 DNA sequence: TGTGCCAGCTCACCACTCGAAGGGAACACCGGGGAGCTGTTTTTT. It translates to CASSPLEGNTGELFF.